Each of the 27 T cell receptor beta chains below was sequenced from the same sample in a study of somatic mutations in cytotoxic T cells in rheumatoid arthritis. Sequencing used immunoSEQ multiplex PCR; TCRdb keeps in-frame clones, though not all of them. The data show 4,400 or so clones, approximately 78% seen once. The material sequenced was CD8+ T cells sorted from blood, taken at a follow-up visit. The source is a man aged 40-50 years with rheumatoid arthritis.

The V and J genes are TRBV27 and TRBJ2-7; D remains ambiguous. Germline-derived CDR1 and CDR2 are MNHEY and SMNVEV (reference sequence). Trimming removed 6 bases from V and 0 bases from J, with 12 bases in between. This CDR3 is 14 amino acids long. The CDR3 bases are TGTGCCAGCAGCCCGGGCGTGGCCTCCTACGAGCAGTACTTC. Its translation: CASSPGVASYEQYF.

The chain combines TRBV28 with TRBJ2-3, with TRBD2 matching 11 bases. Losses at the gene ends were 6 bases for V and 2 bases for J; bases not matched to a gene: 10. The germline V gene encodes CDR1 MDHEN and CDR2 SYDVKM. This CDR3 region has 17 residues. The CDR3 DNA follows: TGTGCCAGCAGCCCAGCGACTAGCGGGGATATCACAGATACGCAGTATTTT. Protein: CASSPATSGDITDTQYF.

The chain recombines TRBV7-9 with TRBJ1-2; TRBD1 matches at 7 bases. The V gene's germline CDR1 is SEHNR and CDR2 FQNEAQ (reference sequence). V lost 6 bases, J lost 3 bases, and 4 bases stayed unmatched. The CDR3 runs to 13 residues. CDR3 residues: CASRYGTDYGYTF. The DNA for the CDR3 is TGTGCCAGCAGGTACGGGACAGACTATGGCTACACCTTC.

The chain employs TRBV10-3 and TRBJ2-5; TRBD2 agrees at 11 bases. The ends lost 3 bases at V and 5 bases at J; junction bases unmatched: 11. Germline V lookup: CDR1 ENHRY, CDR2 SYGVKD. CDR3 size: 17 residues. DNA of the CDR3: TGTGCCATCAGTGATTATGGTAGCGGGAGGGATGTTGAGACCCAGTACTTC. Its protein product is CAISDYGSGRDVETQYF.

J is TRBJ2-3 and V is TRBV4-1; D gene unclear. The V and J ends lost 1 base and 3 bases respectively, with 11 bases between them. The length of the CDR3 is 15 residues. Germline CDR1 and CDR2: MGHRA and YSYEKL. This chain's CDR3 is CASSQGASGTDTQYF. The CDR3 region has the DNA TGCGCCAGCAGCCAAGGGGCAAGTGGTACAGATACGCAGTATTTT.

The chain has TRBV9 and TRBJ2-5, with TRBD2 matching 8 bases. Germline V gives CDR1 SGDLS, CDR2 YYNGEE. V gave up 0 bases and J gave up 3 bases; unmatched junction bases: 4. This CDR3 has 15 amino acids. The CDR3 region has the DNA TGTGCCAGCAGCGTAGCAGGTAGCGGGAAAGAGACCCAGTACTTC. Its translation: CASSVAGSGKETQYF. Filled out from reference TRBV9 and TRBJ2-5, the complete variable domain reads DSGVTQTPKHLITATGQRVTLRCSPRSGDLSVYWYQQSLDQGLQFLIQYYNGEERAKGNILERFSAQQFPDLHSELNLSSLELGDSALYFCASSVAGSGKETQYFGPGTRLLVL.

This chain links TRBV9 with TRBJ2-1; D ambiguous. Germline V gene data show CDR1 as SGDLS and CDR2 as YYNGEE. The length of the CDR3 is 10 residues. V was pared by 3 bases and J by 10 bases, with 5 bases between. The CDR3 loop reads CASSDREQFF. CDR3 DNA: TGTGCCAGCAGCGACCGAGAGCAGTTCTTC. Filled out from reference TRBV9 and TRBJ2-1, the complete variable domain reads DSGVTQTPKHLITATGQRVTLRCSPRSGDLSVYWYQQSLDQGLQFLIQYYNGEERAKGNILERFSAQQFPDLHSELNLSSLELGDSALYFCASSDREQFFGPGTRLTVL.

The chain combines TRBV11-2 with TRBJ2-3; 11 bases line up with TRBD1. From germline, CDR1 is SGHAT and CDR2 FQNNGV. V gave up 5 bases and J gave up 0 bases; unmatched junction bases: 4. This CDR3 is 16 amino acids long. Here the CDR3 reads CASSLWDRGSTDTQYF. The CDR3 coding sequence is TGTGCCAGCAGCCTATGGGACAGGGGGAGCACAGATACGCAGTATTTT.

For the CDR3, the DNA is TGTGCCAGCAGTTTAGGGGTAACAGGGGGTGACGAGCAGTACTTC. Amino acids: CASSLGVTGGDEQYF. V is TRBV28 and J is TRBJ2-7; TRBD1 matches 8 bases. Germline CDR1 is MDHEN and CDR2 is SYDVKM. The CDR3 sequence is 15 residues long. The V and J ends lost 2 bases and 5 bases, in that order; junction bases with no gene match: 8.

This clone has just one count. V and J are TRBV7-2 and TRBJ2-7; D not resolved. The CDR3 covers 14 residues. CDR1 and CDR2 from the germline V gene are SGHTA and FQGNSA. V was shortened by 1 base and J by 5 bases, with 12 bases between the two germline ends. CDR3 loop: CASSLEGYLNEQYF. In DNA, the CDR3 is TGTGCCAGCAGCTTAGAGGGCTACCTAAACGAGCAGTACTTC.

The chain has TRBV7-6 and TRBJ2-7; possible D gene TRBD2, 5 bases. Trimming cost V 4 bases and J 5 bases, with 21 bases left between them. This CDR3 has 16 amino acids. Germline CDR1 and CDR2: SGHVS and FNYEAQ. The CDR3 bases are TGTGCCAGCAGCTCAGAGCCGGGAACTACAAACCACGAGCAGTACTTC. This translates into CASSSEPGTTNHEQYF.

The chain combines TRBV28 with TRBJ1-5, with 12 bases that match TRBD1. Unmatched junction bases numbered 6, after V lost 4 bases and J lost 2 bases. Germline lookup yields CDR1 MDHEN and CDR2 SYDVKM. This CDR3 has 17 amino acids. The CDR3 DNA reads TGTGCCAGCAGTTACGAAGGGACAGGGGGCGGCAATCAGCCCCAGCATTTT. Amino acid sequence: CASSYEGTGGGNQPQHF.

The chain has TRBV6-5 and TRBJ1-1; 8 positions agree with TRBD1. Germline V gene sequence: CDR1 MNHEY, CDR2 SVGAGI. The CDR3 spans 12 residues. Germline trimming cut 6 bases from V and 5 bases from J; bases unmatched to any gene: 2. The CDR3 DNA reads TGTGCCAGCAGAAACAGGGGGACTGAAGCTTTCTTT. It encodes CASRNRGTEAFF.

The chain is built from TRBV4-1 and TRBJ2-7; D call uncertain. V dropped 2 bases and J dropped 2 bases, with 7 bases sitting between them. CDR3 length: 13 amino acids. CDR1 is MGHRA, CDR2 YSYEKL, per germline. The CDR3 DNA reads as TGCGCCAGCAGCCAATCGCGAACCTACGAGCAGTACTTC. Protein sequence: CASSQSRTYEQYF.

This sequence joins TRBV7-9 and TRBJ2-1, with 8 bases that match TRBD2. Looked up from germline, CDR1 is SEHNR and CDR2 is FQNEAQ (reference sequence). CDR3 length: 15 amino acids. The V and J ends lost 0 bases and 6 bases, in that order; junction bases with no gene match: 4. Written as DNA, the CDR3 is TGTGCCAGCAGCTTAGCGCCGACTAGCGCCAATGAGCAGTTCTTC. Encoded protein: CASSLAPTSANEQFF.

The V gene is TRBV11-3, the J gene TRBJ1-1, with TRBD1 matching 8 bases. Germline V gene lookup returns CDR1 SGHNT and CDR2 YENEEA. The CDR3 loop spans 15 amino acids. V trimming: 5 bases; J trimming: 1 base; junction bases outside the gene matches: 6. The DNA of the CDR3 is TGTGCCAGCAGCCCGCTGACAGGGGCGAACACTGAAGCTTTCTTT. Its protein product is CASSPLTGANTEAFF.

This sequence joins TRBV4-1 and TRBJ2-5; 7 nucleotides match TRBD2. With 1 base clipped from V and 5 bases from J, the junction kept 4 bases outside the gene matches. This CDR3 comprises 14 residues. From germline, CDR1 is MGHRA and CDR2 YSYEKL. The CDR3 reads CASSQGLAEETQYF. In nucleotides, the CDR3 is TGCGCCAGCAGCCAAGGTCTAGCGGAGGAGACCCAGTACTTC.

This clone was detected once. The CDR3 is CASSPGTSGSVVDEQYF. The DNA of the CDR3 is TGTGCCAGCAGCCCCGGGACTAGCGGGAGTGTTGTAGACGAGCAGTACTTC. The rearrangement links TRBV7-6 to TRBJ2-7; 14 nucleotides match TRBD2. The germline V gene has CDR1 SGHVS and CDR2 FNYEAQ. The CDR3 extends over 17 amino acids. V trimming: 5 bases; J trimming: 5 bases; junction bases outside the gene matches: 11. Using reference TRBV7-6 and TRBJ2-7 for the parts outside the CDR3, the full variable domain is GAGVSQSPRYKVTKRGQDVALRCDPISGHVSLYWYRQALGQGPEFLTYFNYEAQQDKSGLPNDRFSAERPEGSISTLTIQRTEQRDSAMYRCASSPGTSGSVVDEQYFGPGTRLTVT.

The chain links TRBV5-8 to TRBJ1-1, with 7 bases lining up with TRBD1. Germline V gives CDR1 SGHTS, CDR2 YDEGEE. V was clipped by 4 bases and J by 1 base; unmatched bases: 7. The CDR3 is made up of 15 amino acids. CDR3 protein: CASSPGDRPNTEAFF. The CDR3 DNA reads as TGTGCCAGCAGCCCCGGGGACAGACCGAACACTGAAGCTTTCTTT.

The chain links TRBV5-6 to TRBJ2-5; 7 nucleotides line up with TRBD2. V was clipped by 4 bases and J by 4 bases; unmatched bases: 13. The germline V gene has CDR1 SGHDT and CDR2 YYEEEE. The CDR3 loop spans 16 amino acids. In DNA, the CDR3 is TGTGCCAGCAGCCCCGTGGGCGGGGGATCCCGAGAGACCCAGTACTTC. Translated, it gives CASSPVGGGSRETQYF.

This clone was observed a handful of times. CDR3 sequence reads: CASSRRVQLGYTF. The CDR3 bases are TGTGCCAGCAGCCGTCGGGTACAGCTTGGCTACACCTTC. The gene calls are TRBV6-5 and TRBJ1-2; no clear D. The CDR3 runs to 13 residues. V shed 6 bases and J shed 7 bases, with 15 bases lying between them. Germline CDR1 MNHEY, CDR2 SVGAGI.

This rearrangement joins TRBV21-1 to TRBJ1-2; TRBD1 is the table's D call and was not checked against the DNA. TRBV21-1 is noted as a pseudogene. CDR3 size: 13 residues. CDR3 sequence (DNA): TGTGCCAGCAGCAATGGCAGGGGGCCCGGCTACACCTTC. As protein: CASSNGRGPGYTF.

This clone was found a few times. This chain joins TRBV27 and TRBJ2-6, with TRBD2 as a possible D gene (6 bases). The germline V and J ends were trimmed by 4 bases and 0 bases, with 19 bases remaining between them. CDR3 length: 19 residues. From germline, CDR1 is MNHEY and CDR2 SMNVEV (reference sequence). CDR3 nucleotides: TGTGCCAGCAGTTCCTCTTCAGTTGGAGGGTACTCTGGGGCCAACGTCCTGACTTTC. As protein: CASSSSSVGGYSGANVLTF.

V gene TRBV29-1 combines with J gene TRBJ1-4, with D perhaps matching TRBD1 (6 bases). The V and J ends lost 5 bases and 0 bases respectively, with 10 bases between them. The CDR3 contains 14 residues. Germline loops: CDR1 SQVTM, CDR2 ANQGSEA. CDR3 sequence: CSVRNRATNEKLFF. CDR3 bases: TGCAGCGTTCGTAACAGGGCAACTAATGAAAAACTGTTTTTT.

The J gene is TRBJ1-5, the V gene TRBV6-1, with 7 nucleotides matching TRBD1. After removal of 0 bases from V and 2 bases from J, the junction contained 4 bases not matched to a gene. CDR3 length: 16 amino acids. From germline, CDR1 is MNHNS and CDR2 SASEGT. The CDR3 DNA follows: TGTGCCAGCAGTGAAGCCATACAGGGGCGCAATCAGCCCCAGCATTTT. This translates into CASSEAIQGRNQPQHF.

V gene TRBV4-2 combines with J gene TRBJ2-3, with 14 bases fitting TRBD2. The junction had 3 bases not matched to a gene; V was cut back by 1 base and J by 0 bases. From germline, CDR1 is LGHNA and CDR2 YNFKEQ. This CDR3 has 18 residues. The CDR3 region is CASSQGLAGGPSTDTQYF. In nucleotides, the CDR3 is TGTGCCAGCAGCCAAGGACTAGCGGGAGGGCCTAGCACAGATACGCAGTATTTT.

This clone has just a few counts. V gene TRBV7-6 combines with J gene TRBJ2-7; D could derive from TRBD1 or TRBD2 (6 bases each). Trimming removed 6 bases at V and 1 base at J, with 19 bases between. Germline-derived CDR1 and CDR2 are SGHVS and FNYEAQ. The CDR3 extends over 16 amino acids. CDR3 sequence reads: CASSPEGGKGSYEQYF. CDR3 nucleotide sequence: TGTGCCAGCAGTCCGGAGGGGGGTAAAGGGTCCTACGAGCAGTACTTC.